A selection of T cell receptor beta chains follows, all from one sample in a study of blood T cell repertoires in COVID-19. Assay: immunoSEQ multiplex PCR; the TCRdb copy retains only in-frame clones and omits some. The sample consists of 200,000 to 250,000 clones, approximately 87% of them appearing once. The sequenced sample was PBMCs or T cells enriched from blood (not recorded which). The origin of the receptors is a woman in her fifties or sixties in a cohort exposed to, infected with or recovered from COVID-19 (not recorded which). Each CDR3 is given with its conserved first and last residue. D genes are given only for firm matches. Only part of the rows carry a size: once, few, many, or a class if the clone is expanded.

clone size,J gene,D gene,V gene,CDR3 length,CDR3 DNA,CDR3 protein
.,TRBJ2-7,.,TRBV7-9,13,TGTGCCAGCAGAAGAGGAACCTCCTACGAGCAGTACTTC,CASRRGTSYEQYF
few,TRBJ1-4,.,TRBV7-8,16,TGTGCCAGCAACCGTGGTGCCAGGCTTCGTAATGAAAAACTGTTTTTT,CASNRGARLRNEKLFF
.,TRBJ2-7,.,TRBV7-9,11,TGTGCCAGCAGTGCGATTATGGAGCAGTACTTC,CASSAIMEQYF
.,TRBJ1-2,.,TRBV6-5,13,TGTGCCAGCAGTTACGGGGACTCCTATGGCTACACCTTC,CASSYGDSYGYTF
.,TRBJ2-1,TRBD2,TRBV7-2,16,TGTGCCAGCAGCTTAGATAGCGGGGGGGCCCACAATGAGCAGTTCTTC,CASSLDSGGAHNEQFF
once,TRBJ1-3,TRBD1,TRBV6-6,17,TGTGCCAGCAGTCCAGGGACAGGAGCCCTCTCTGGAAACACCATATATTTT,CASSPGTGALSGNTIYF
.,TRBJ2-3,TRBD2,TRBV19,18,TGTGCCAGTAGTATTATAGGCGGGGGAGTCGGGTCAGCAGATACGCAGTATTTT,CASSIIGGGVGSADTQYF
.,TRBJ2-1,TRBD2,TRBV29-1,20,TGCAGCGTTCGGGTAGCGGGGGGGTTCACTTTTTCGAGGTCCTACAATGAGCAGTTCTTC,CSVRVAGGFTFSRSYNEQFF
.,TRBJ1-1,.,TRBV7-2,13,TGTGCCAGCAGCTCGCTTCGGGGGACTGAAGCTTTCTTT,CASSSLRGTEAFF
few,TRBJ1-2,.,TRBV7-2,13,TGTGCCAGCAGCTTTGGACAGCGAGAGGGCTACACCTTC,CASSFGQREGYTF
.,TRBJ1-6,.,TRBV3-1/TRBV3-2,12,TGTGCCAGCTCGCAGGGGAGTTCACCCCTCCACTTT,CASSQGSSPLHF
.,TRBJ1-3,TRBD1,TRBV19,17,TGTGCCAGTAGTCCCCGGACAGGGGGGAACTCTGGAAACACCATATATTTT,CASSPRTGGNSGNTIYF
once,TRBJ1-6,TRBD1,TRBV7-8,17,TGTGCCAGCAGCTTGGTTTGGGACAGGGTGCTCCATTCACCCCTCCACTTT,CASSLVWDRVLHSPLHF
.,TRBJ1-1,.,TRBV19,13,TGTGCCAGTAGTATGGGAGGGAACACTGAAGCTTTCTTT,CASSMGGNTEAFF
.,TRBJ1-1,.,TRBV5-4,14,TGTGCCAGCAGCTTTGACAGTATGAACACTGAAGCTTTCTTT,CASSFDSMNTEAFF
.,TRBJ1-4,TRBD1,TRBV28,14,TGTGCCAGCAGTGGACAGGGGGCTTGGGAAAAACTGTTTTTT,CASSGQGAWEKLFF
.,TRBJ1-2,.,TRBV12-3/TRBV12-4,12,TGTGCCAGCAGTTCTACTGACAGAAGCTACACCTTC,CASSSTDRSYTF
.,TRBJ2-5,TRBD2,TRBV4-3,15,TGCGCCAGCAGCCAAGAAACAGCGGGGGTTGGGACCCAGTACTTC,CASSQETAGVGTQYF
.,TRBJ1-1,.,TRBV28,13,TGTGCCAGCAGCCCCTCGGGGAGCACTGAAGCTTTCTTT,CASSPSGSTEAFF
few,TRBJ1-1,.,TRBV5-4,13,TGTGCCAGCAGCTTGGAGGGGGAAGTTGAAGCTTTCTTT,CASSLEGEVEAFF
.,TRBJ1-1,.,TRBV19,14,TGTGCCAGTAGTATGGACAGAACGAACACTGAAGCTTTCTTT,CASSMDRTNTEAFF
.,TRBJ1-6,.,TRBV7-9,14,TGTGCCAGCAGCTCCCTCGGGGGTAATTCACCCCTCCACTTT,CASSSLGGNSPLHF
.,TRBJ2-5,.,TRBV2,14,TGTGCCAGCAGTGATCGGAGGGGAGAAGGGACCCAGTACTTC,CASSDRRGEGTQYF
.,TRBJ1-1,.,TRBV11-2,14,TGTGCCAGCAGCCGCTCTCCAGTCGAGGGAAAAGCTTTCTTT,CASSRSPVEGKAFF
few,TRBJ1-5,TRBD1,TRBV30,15,TGTGCCTGGACCACAGGGGGCTCCGCAAATCAGCCCCAGCATTTT,CAWTTGGSANQPQHF
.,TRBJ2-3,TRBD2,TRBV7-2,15,TGTGCCAGCAGCTATGGCGGGGGGGCGGGGGATACGCAGTATTTT,CASSYGGGAGDTQYF
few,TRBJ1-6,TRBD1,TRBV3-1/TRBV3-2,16,TGTGCCAGCAGCCCAGGGGGCCGGGTCGATAATTCACCCCTCCACTTT,CASSPGGRVDNSPLHF
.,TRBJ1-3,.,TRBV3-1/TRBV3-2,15,TGTGCCAGCAGCTCAACTCAGGGAGGGGGAAACACCATATATTTT,CASSSTQGGGNTIYF
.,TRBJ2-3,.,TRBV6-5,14,TGTGCCAGCAGCCCAGGGTTGTTAGGGGATACGCAGTATTTT,CASSPGLLGDTQYF
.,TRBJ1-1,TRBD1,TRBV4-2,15,TGTGCCAGCAGCCAAAAAGGACAGGGCGACCCTGAAGCTTTCTTT,CASSQKGQGDPEAFF
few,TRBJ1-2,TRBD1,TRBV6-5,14,TGTGCCAGCAGTACTGGACAGGGGTACTATGGCTACACCTTC,CASSTGQGYYGYTF
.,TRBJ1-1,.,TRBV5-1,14,TGCGCCAGCAGCCCAGTACAGGGTATAACTGAAGCTTTCTTT,CASSPVQGITEAFF
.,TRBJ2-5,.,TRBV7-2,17,TGTGCCAGCAGCTTAGTATACCCTGGACAGCCCCAAGAGACCCAGTACTTC,CASSLVYPGQPQETQYF
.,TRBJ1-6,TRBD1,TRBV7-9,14,TGTGCCAGCAGGGAGACAGGGAGTCATTCACCCCTCCACTTT,CASRETGSHSPLHF
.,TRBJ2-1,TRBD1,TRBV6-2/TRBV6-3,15,TGTGCCAGCAGTTCGGGGACAGGAGGAGTCAGTGAGCAGTTCTTC,CASSSGTGGVSEQFF
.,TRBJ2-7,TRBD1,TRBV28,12,TGTGCCAGCGGACAGGGGAACTACGAGCAGTACTTC,CASGQGNYEQYF
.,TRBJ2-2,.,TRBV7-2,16,TGTGCCAGCAGCTCCCGGACTCTTCTTTTCACCGGGGAGCTGTTTTTT,CASSSRTLLFTGELFF
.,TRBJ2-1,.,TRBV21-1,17,TGTGCCAGCAGCAACGGACTAGCGGGGGCCAGTTACAATGAGCAGTTCTTC,CASSNGLAGASYNEQFF
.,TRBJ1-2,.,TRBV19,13,TGTGCCAGTAGTATCTCCCTTTTCTATGGCTACACCTTC,CASSISLFYGYTF
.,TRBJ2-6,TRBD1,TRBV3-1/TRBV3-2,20,TGTGCCAGCAGCCAGGGTTTGGGGGACAGGGGGTCCCCTGGGGCCAACGTCCTGACTTTC,CASSQGLGDRGSPGANVLTF
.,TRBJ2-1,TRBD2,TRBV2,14,TGTGCCAGCGATCTAGCGGGACGATACAATGAGCAGTTCTTC,CASDLAGRYNEQFF
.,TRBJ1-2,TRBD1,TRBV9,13,TGTGCCAGCAGCGAGACAGGGGCTTATGGCTACACCTTC,CASSETGAYGYTF
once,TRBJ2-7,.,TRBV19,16,TGTGCCAGTAGTAGACAGGACTCCAACCCCCCTCGGGAGCAGTACTTC,CASSRQDSNPPREQYF
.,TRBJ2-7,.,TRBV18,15,TGTGCCAGCTCACCACGGACGGGAGAAGGTCACGAGCAGTACTTC,CASSPRTGEGHEQYF
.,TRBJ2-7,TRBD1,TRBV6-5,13,TGTGCCAGCAAAAAGGGACAGAACTACGAGCAGTACTTC,CASKKGQNYEQYF
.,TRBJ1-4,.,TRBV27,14,TGTGCCAGCAGTTTAGGCAGGAAGCAAGAAAAACTGTTTTTT,CASSLGRKQEKLFF
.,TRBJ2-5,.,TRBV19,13,TGTGCCAGTAGTCGGGGGTGGAAAGAGACCCAGTACTTC,CASSRGWKETQYF
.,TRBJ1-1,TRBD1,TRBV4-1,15,TGCGCCAGCAGCCAACCGGGACAGGGGGGGACTGAAGCTTTCTTT,CASSQPGQGGTEAFF
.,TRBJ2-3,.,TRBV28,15,TGTGCCAGCAGAGGGGGGGGGACTAGCACAGATACGCAGTATTTT,CASRGGGTSTDTQYF
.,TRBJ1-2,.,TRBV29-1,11,TGCAGCGGGGTAGGGGACTATGGCTACACCTTC,CSGVGDYGYTF
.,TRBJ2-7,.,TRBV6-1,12,TGTGCCAGCAGTGAAATGCGGTACGAGCAGTACTTC,CASSEMRYEQYF
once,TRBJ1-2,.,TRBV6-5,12,TGTGCCAGCGAAGACAGGAATTATGGCTACACCTTC,CASEDRNYGYTF
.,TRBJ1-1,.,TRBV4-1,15,TGCGCCAGCAGCCCCCCAGGCGGGGTTTTGGCTGAAGCTTTCTTT,CASSPPGGVLAEAFF
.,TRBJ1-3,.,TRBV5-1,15,TGCGCCAGCAGCTTACAGGGCATAACTGGAAACACCATATATTTT,CASSLQGITGNTIYF
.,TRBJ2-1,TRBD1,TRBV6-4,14,TGTGCCAGCAGTCCTTCCGGGACAGGGTATGAGCAGTTCTTC,CASSPSGTGYEQFF
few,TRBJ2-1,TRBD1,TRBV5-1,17,TGCGCCAGCAGCTCCTCTCCCGGGACAGGGACTTACAATGAGCAGTTCTTC,CASSSSPGTGTYNEQFF
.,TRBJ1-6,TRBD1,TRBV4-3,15,TGCGCCAGCAGCCAACAAGGACAGGGTAATTCACCCCTCCACTTT,CASSQQGQGNSPLHF
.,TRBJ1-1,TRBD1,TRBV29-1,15,TGCAGCGTACGACAGGGGGCCACTATTAGGACTGAAGCTTTCTTT,CSVRQGATIRTEAFF
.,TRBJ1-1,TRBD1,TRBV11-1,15,TGTGCCAGCAGCTTAAGAAAAGACAGGGTCCCTGAAGCTTTCTTT,CASSLRKDRVPEAFF